The clone carrying this T cell receptor (beta chain) was found a few times. Antigen specificity is unknown. The CDR3 covers 13 residues. V was clipped by 8 bases and J by 3 bases, with 13 bases between them. Germline V gene sequence: CDR1 MGHRA, CDR2 YSYEKL. The sample belongs to a study of T-cell memory formation after mild COVID-19. Overall study context: Among the donors, TCR clusters were largely specific to each donor. Points from the study as a whole: CD4+ bias marked clones expanding day 15 to 37, unlike balanced contracting clones. Clones from the second wave (peaking day 37) had unconfirmed SARS-CoV-2 specificity. Pre-infection memory contained some responding clones, which suggested that cross-reactive memory had joined.

Each CDR3 protein is one row after TCRdb ran MiXCR on the 5' RACE reads. The table lists more than 80,000 distinct CDR3 sequences, about 17% of them singletons. Specimen: PBMCs or a T cell subset sorted from them (not recorded which). The V and J genes are TRBV4-1 and TRBJ2-5; D is perhaps TRBD1 or TRBD2 (5 bases each). This receptor was obtained from an adult woman who had mild COVID-19 (a few samples of this study predate the infection). Cell type and time point are not known. In DNA form, the CDR3 reads TGCGCCAGCCGGAATGGGGGAAAAGAGACCCAGTACTTC. Translation: CASRNGGKETQYF.